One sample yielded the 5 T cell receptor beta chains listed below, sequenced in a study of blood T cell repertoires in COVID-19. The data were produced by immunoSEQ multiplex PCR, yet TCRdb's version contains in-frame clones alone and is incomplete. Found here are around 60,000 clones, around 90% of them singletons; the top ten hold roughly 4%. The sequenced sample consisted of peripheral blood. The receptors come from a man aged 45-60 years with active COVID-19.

The CDR3 protein is CASSLRRIETGELFF. The CDR3 coding sequence is TGTGCCAGCAGCTTAAGGCGGATAGAGACCGGGGAGCTGTTTTTT. This sequence joins TRBV11-2 and TRBJ2-2, with unresolved D. The V gene lost 2 bases and the J gene lost 5 bases, with 12 bases spanning the gap. This CDR3 is 15 amino acids long. Germline V gives CDR1 SGHAT, CDR2 FQNNGV.

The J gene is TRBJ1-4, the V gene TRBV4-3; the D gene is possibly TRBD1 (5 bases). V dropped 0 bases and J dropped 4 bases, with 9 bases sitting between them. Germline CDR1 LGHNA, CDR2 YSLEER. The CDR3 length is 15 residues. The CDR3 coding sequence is TGCGCCAGCAGCCAAGACACAGGTCTTAATGAAAAACTGTTTTTT. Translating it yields CASSQDTGLNEKLFF.

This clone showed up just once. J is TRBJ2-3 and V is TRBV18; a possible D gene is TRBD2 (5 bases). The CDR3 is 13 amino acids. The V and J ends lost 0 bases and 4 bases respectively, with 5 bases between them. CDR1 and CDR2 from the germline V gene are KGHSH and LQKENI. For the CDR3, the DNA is TGTGCCAGCTCACCACCGCGGGCAGATACGCAGTATTTT. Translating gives CASSPPRADTQYF.

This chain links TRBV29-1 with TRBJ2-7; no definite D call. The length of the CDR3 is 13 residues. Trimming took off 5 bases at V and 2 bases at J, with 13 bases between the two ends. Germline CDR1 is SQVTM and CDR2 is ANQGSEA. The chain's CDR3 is CSVTTPGTYEQYF. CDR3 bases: TGCAGCGTTACGACCCCGGGTACCTACGAGCAGTACTTC.

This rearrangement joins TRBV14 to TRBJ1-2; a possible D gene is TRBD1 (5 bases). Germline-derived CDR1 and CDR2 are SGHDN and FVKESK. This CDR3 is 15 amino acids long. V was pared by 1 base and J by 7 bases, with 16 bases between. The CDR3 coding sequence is TGTGCCAGCAGCCAAGCGGAGGGGCTAAGGTCTGGCTACACCTTC. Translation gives CASSQAEGLRSGYTF.